This TCR beta chain was documented in a study of cytomegalovirus exposure and HLA in healthy donors. General study points: With further analysis later on, most CMV-associated TCR beta chains appeared HLA-restricted.

This clone was seen once. Its matching antigen is unknown. The V gene end was trimmed by 0 bases and the J gene end by 2 bases; junction bases not matched to a gene: 3. Germline CDR1 is KGHSH and CDR2 is LQKENI. This CDR3 comprises 16 residues. This PCR relied on a set of 60 Vbeta primers and 13 Jbeta primers. Sequencing used immunoSEQ multiplex PCR; TCRdb keeps in-frame clones, though not all of them. The repertoire holds some 190,000 clones, with roughly 75% as singletons. The sequence was obtained from a man between 25 and 39 years old in good health and CMV-seropositive. Material for sequencing was PBMCs. The genes are TRBV18 and TRBJ2-7, with 11 positions matching TRBD2. The CDR3 bases are TGTGCCAGCTCACCACCCAGACTAGCGGGGCCCTACGAGCAGTACTTC. It is translated as CASSPPRLAGPYEQYF.